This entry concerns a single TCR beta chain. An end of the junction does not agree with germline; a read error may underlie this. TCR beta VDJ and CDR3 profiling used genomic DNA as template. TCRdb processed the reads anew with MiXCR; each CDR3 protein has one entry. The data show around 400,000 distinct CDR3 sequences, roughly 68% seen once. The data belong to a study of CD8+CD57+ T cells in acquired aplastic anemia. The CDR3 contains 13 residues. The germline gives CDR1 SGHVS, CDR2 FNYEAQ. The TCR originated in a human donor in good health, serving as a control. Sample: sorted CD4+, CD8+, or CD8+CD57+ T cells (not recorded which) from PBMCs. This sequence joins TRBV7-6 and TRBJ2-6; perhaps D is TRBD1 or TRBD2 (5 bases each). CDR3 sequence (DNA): TGTGCCAGCAGCGTTTCTGGGACCAACGTCCTGACCTTC. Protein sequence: CASSVSGTNVLTF.